This is a list of T cell receptor beta chains from one sample in a study of response to subunit inactivated influenza vaccine. Each CDR3 protein is one row after TCRdb ran MiXCR on the RT-PCR reads. The sample holds some 640,000 distinct CDR3 sequences, about 15% seen once. This specimen consisted of PBMCs from blood, obtained 14 days before vaccination. These receptors all stem from a man aged 45 to 65 who received an inactivated influenza vaccine. Each CDR3 is given with its conserved first and last residue. Only part of the rows carry a size: once, few, many, or a class if the clone is expanded.

J	size	V	CDR3
TRBJ2-7	.	TRBV28	CASRDRGLAGGVYEQYF
TRBJ2-3	.	TRBV7-2	CASSLRAGGNPDTQYF
TRBJ2-1	.	TRBV5-5	CASSWDWGNNEQFF
TRBJ2-1	.	TRBV5-1	CASSLSSGREIYNEQFF
TRBJ2-5	few	TRBV20-1	CSARTGETQYF
TRBJ2-3	few	TRBV3-1	CASSLASGRASTDTQYF
TRBJ1-1	many	TRBV27	CASSAYRGVRRTTEAFF
TRBJ2-3	few	TRBV20-1	CSATGRRGPDTQYF
TRBJ2-1	.	TRBV24-1	CATSDLGGPSNEQFF
TRBJ1-5	few	TRBV12-3/TRBV12-4	CASSPGQENQPQHF
TRBJ2-5	few	TRBV20-1	CSARDIMRAGGPGETQYF
TRBJ2-5	few	TRBV12-3/TRBV12-4	CASSPGLAGGWQETQYF
TRBJ2-7	.	TRBV5-1	CASSLGVDSSCEQYF
TRBJ2-1	many	TRBV7-2	CASSLGTSGVNEQFF
TRBJ2-3	.	TRBV20-1	CSARTGAHRTDTQYF
TRBJ2-7	.	TRBV6-5	CASSYQGGASYEQYF
TRBJ1-1	.	TRBV6-2/TRBV6-3	CASTWTVNTEAFF
TRBJ1-1	few	TRBV11-2	CASTTGLNTEAFF
TRBJ2-2	.	TRBV14	CASSQFDRATGELFF
TRBJ2-4	few	TRBV6-4	CASSDKNIQYF
TRBJ2-7	.	TRBV28	CASSSPDTYEQYF
TRBJ2-7	.	TRBV4-3	CASSQDVPSGSFTYEQYF
TRBJ2-7	.	TRBV18	CASSLGLGLAGYEQYF
TRBJ2-6	few	TRBV18	CASSPTGTVSGANVLTF
TRBJ2-1	many	TRBV7-2	CASSLAGRNEQFF
TRBJ2-7	few	TRBV20-1	CSAKGVLANSYEQYF
TRBJ2-5	.	TRBV20-1	CSAGIGRQETQYF
TRBJ2-7	many	TRBV7-8	CASGSSPLLSYEQYF
TRBJ1-1	many	TRBV11-2	CASSLEPSPGHTEAFF
TRBJ1-4	many	TRBV28	CASSMSGEKLFF
TRBJ2-1	many	TRBV5-1	CASTSGRSYNEQFF
TRBJ1-1	few	TRBV14	CASSPPGSGTEAFF
TRBJ2-5	few	TRBV6-1	CASGEGPKETQYF
TRBJ1-5	.	TRBV24-1	CATSDGGQGGAQPQHF
TRBJ1-1	few	TRBV20-1	CSAIRAGSWTEAFF
TRBJ2-1	many	TRBV7-9	CASSPVSGQFF
TRBJ2-1	.	TRBV20-1	CSARDGTSGLNEQFF
TRBJ2-1	.	TRBV7-2	CASRTRLAGYNEQFF
TRBJ1-6	many	TRBV7-8	CASSTARQTSSYNSPLHF
TRBJ2-7	.	TRBV5-1	CASSLDAGALRGEQYF
TRBJ1-6	few	TRBV20-1	CSAPQEPNSPLHF
TRBJ2-7	few	TRBV7-8	CASSLEVGVYEQYF
TRBJ2-5	few	TRBV6-1	CASSTPTGGEAIKTQYF
TRBJ2-1	.	TRBV11-2	CASSFPGLAGSLNEQFF
TRBJ2-7	once	TRBV7-3	CASSSRPRGESYEQYF
TRBJ1-2	few	TRBV10-3	CAISGGTARPGSGYTF
TRBJ2-7	few	TRBV25-1	CASSHGHKLSYEQYF
TRBJ2-1	few	TRBV9	CASNGGSYNEQFF
TRBJ2-1	few	TRBV12-3/TRBV12-4	CASSLGHNNEQFF